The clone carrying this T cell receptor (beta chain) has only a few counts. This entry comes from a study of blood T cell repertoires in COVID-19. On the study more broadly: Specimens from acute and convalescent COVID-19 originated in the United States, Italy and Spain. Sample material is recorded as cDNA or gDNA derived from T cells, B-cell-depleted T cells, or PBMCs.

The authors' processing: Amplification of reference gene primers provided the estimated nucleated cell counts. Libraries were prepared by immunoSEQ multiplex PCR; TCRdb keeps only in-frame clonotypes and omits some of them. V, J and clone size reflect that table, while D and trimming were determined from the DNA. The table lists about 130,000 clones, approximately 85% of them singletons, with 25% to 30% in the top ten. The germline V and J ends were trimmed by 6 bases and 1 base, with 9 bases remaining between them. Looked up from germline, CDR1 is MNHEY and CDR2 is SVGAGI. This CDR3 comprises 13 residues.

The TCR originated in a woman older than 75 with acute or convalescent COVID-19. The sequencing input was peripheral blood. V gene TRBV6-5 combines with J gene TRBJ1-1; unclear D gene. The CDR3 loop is CASRTWQNTEAFF. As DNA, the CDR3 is TGTGCCAGCAGAACGTGGCAGAACACTGAAGCTTTCTTT.